The 30 T cell receptor beta chains below were found in one sample sequenced in a study of T cell responses to AZD1222 COVID-19 vaccine. Clones were read by immunoSEQ multiplex PCR, and TCRdb kept only the in-frame ones, dropping some. The profile shows about 72,000 clones, roughly 87% of them singletons. The sample was peripheral blood, taken 28 days after the second AZD1222 dose. The source of these receptors is an adult who received the AZD1222 COVID-19 vaccine.

The chain joins TRBV28 to TRBJ2-5; D possibly uses TRBD1 or TRBD2 (5 bases each). The V end was cut by 4 bases, the J end by 5 bases, with 20 bases between. This CDR3 is 16 amino acids long. Germline lookup yields CDR1 MDHEN and CDR2 SYDVKM. The CDR3 here is CASSWLGTAVRETQYF. The DNA for the CDR3 is TGTGCCAGCAGTTGGCTAGGGACCGCAGTCCGTGAGACCCAGTACTTC. The full variable domain, with the rest looked up from reference TRBV28 and TRBJ2-5, is DVKVTQSSRYLVKRTGEKVFLECVQDMDHENMFWYRQDPGLGLRLIYFSYDVKMKEKGDIPEGYSVSREKKERFSLILESASTNQTSMYLCASSWLGTAVRETQYFGPGTRLLVL.

This clone was found once. The chain combines TRBV5-1 with TRBJ2-5; D may be TRBD1 (6 bases). CDR3 size: 15 residues. V was pared by 0 bases and J by 4 bases, with 13 bases between. Germline CDR1 and CDR2: SGHRS and YFSETQ. CDR3 amino acids: CASSLVQGIGETQYF. The CDR3 bases are TGCGCCAGCAGCTTGGTTCAGGGGATCGGAGAGACCCAGTACTTC.

This clone was seen once. V and J are TRBV7-8 and TRBJ1-5, with 9 bases identical to TRBD1. The V segment lost 3 bases and the J segment 7 bases; nucleotides outside the gene matches: 7. This CDR3 is 15 amino acids long. The germline V gene has CDR1 SGHVS and CDR2 FQNEAQ. CDR3: CASSFRRTGDQPQHF. The CDR3 DNA reads TGTGCCAGCAGCTTCCGGAGGACAGGGGACCAGCCCCAGCATTTT.

The chain couples TRBV4-2 to TRBJ2-7, with TRBD1 matching over 9 bases. The CDR3 spans 16 residues. Trimming at V came to 3 bases and at J to 1 base, leaving 7 bases not matched to a gene. CDR1 is LGHNA and CDR2 is YNFKEQ in the germline V gene. The chain's CDR3 is CASSQETGTGSYEQYF. In DNA form, the CDR3 reads TGTGCCAGCAGCCAGGAAACCGGGACAGGGTCCTACGAGCAGTACTTC.

V is TRBV10-1 and J is TRBJ2-2; D is possibly TRBD1 (6 bases). Germline V gene sequence: CDR1 WNHNN, CDR2 SYGVQD (reference sequence). Trimming stripped 6 bases from V and 3 bases from J, with 8 bases between. The CDR3 extends over 13 amino acids. DNA of the CDR3: TGCGCCAGCAGCAAGGGGGACACCGGGGAGCTGTTTTTT. Encoded protein: CASSKGDTGELFF.

The V call is TRBV19, the J call TRBJ1-1, with D perhaps matching TRBD1 (5 bases). The CDR3 consists of 14 residues. Trimming took 5 bases from V and 10 from J, leaving 20 bases between them. Germline V gives CDR1 LNHDA, CDR2 SQIVND (reference sequence). The CDR3 here is CASSAPQFRGRAFF. The DNA of the CDR3 is TGTGCCAGTAGTGCCCCACAGTTCCGGGGGAGAGCTTTCTTT.

V gene TRBV18 combines with J gene TRBJ1-1; D gene unclear. The V gene lost 6 bases and the J gene lost 2 bases, with 13 bases spanning the gap. Germline CDR1 reads KGHSH; CDR2 reads LQKENI. This CDR3 has 14 residues. Here the CDR3 DNA reads TGTGCCAGCTCCCTGGAACGGGGAAACACTGAAGCTTTCTTT. It yields the protein CASSLERGNTEAFF.

The V call is TRBV14, the J call TRBJ1-1; D unclear. V lost 8 bases and J lost 5, with 15 bases in between. There are 13 residues in the CDR3. Germline V gives CDR1 SGHDN, CDR2 FVKESK. The chain's CDR3 is CASSGSPRTEAFF. CDR3 nucleotides: TGTGCCAGCTCGGGGTCTCCCCGGACTGAAGCTTTCTTT.

Here the CDR3 reads CAISAQGVGGYTF. The CDR3 coding sequence is TGTGCCATCAGTGCACAGGGAGTAGGTGGCTACACCTTC. The chain combines TRBV10-3 with TRBJ1-2; TRBD1 is a possible D gene (6 bases). The CDR3 covers 13 residues. The V and J ends lost 4 bases and 7 bases respectively, with 13 bases between them. Germline assignment: CDR1 ENHRY and CDR2 SYGVKD.

V usage is TRBV18 and J usage is TRBJ2-1; D ambiguous. Germline CDR1 reads KGHSH; CDR2 reads LQKENI. V dropped 3 bases and J dropped 0 bases, with 9 bases sitting between them. The CDR3 is 15 amino acids. The CDR3 loop is CASSPTESSYNEQFF. DNA for the CDR3: TGTGCCAGCTCACCCACTGAGAGCTCCTACAATGAGCAGTTCTTC.

This chain joins TRBV10-3 and TRBJ1-3; D is ambiguous. The length of the CDR3 is 12 residues. Germline CDR1 reads ENHRY; CDR2 reads SYGVKD. Trimming cost V 2 bases and J 8 bases, with 7 bases left between them. The CDR3 DNA sequence: TGTGCCATCAGTGAGGTGGGAGACACCATATATTTT. The encoded protein is CAISEVGDTIYF.

The rearrangement links TRBV13 to TRBJ1-6; TRBD1 might be the D (5 bases). CDR1 is PRHDT, CDR2 FYEKMQ, per germline (reference sequence). The CDR3 covers 17 residues. V lost 5 bases and J 8 bases, leaving 22 bases between the germline ends. CDR3 sequence: CASSLGQGGWGDSPLHF. As DNA, the CDR3 is TGTGCCAGCAGCCTCGGGCAGGGAGGCTGGGGGGATTCACCCCTCCACTTT.

This chain joins TRBV19 and TRBJ2-7; no clear D gene. The length of the CDR3 is 13 residues. Deletions cut 4 bases from V and 2 bases from J, with 9 bases between. Per the germline V gene, CDR1 is LNHDA and CDR2 is SQIVND (reference sequence). DNA of the CDR3: TGTGCCAGTAGTAGATCCAGGACCTACGAGCAGTACTTC. Translating it yields CASSRSRTYEQYF.

This chain uses TRBV6-5 with TRBJ1-2, with D hard to call. The V end was cut by 8 bases, the J end by 9 bases, with 19 bases between. The CDR3 has 13 residues. Germline loops: CDR1 MNHEY, CDR2 SVGAGI. CDR3 protein: CASESVDSTRYTF. CDR3 bases: TGTGCCAGCGAGTCGGTGGACTCTACCCGCTACACCTTC.

The genes are TRBV10-3 and TRBJ1-5; no definite D call. The ends were cut back, 2 bases at V and 3 bases at J, with 8 bases in the middle. The CDR3 loop spans 14 amino acids. Germline CDR1 reads ENHRY; CDR2 reads SYGVKD. The CDR3: CAISEDRSNQPQHF. For the CDR3, the DNA is TGTGCCATCAGTGAGGACCGTTCCAATCAGCCCCAGCATTTT.

The chain employs TRBV6-5 and TRBJ2-1, with TRBD1 as a possible D gene (6 bases). V dropped 4 bases and J dropped 4 bases, with 14 bases sitting between them. The germline V gene has CDR1 MNHEY and CDR2 SVGAGI. This CDR3 is built from 15 residues. The CDR3 bases are TGTGCCAGCAGTTCTGACAGGTGGTATTACAATGAGCAGTTCTTC. Translation: CASSSDRWYYNEQFF.

The chain carries TRBV13 and TRBJ2-1; 9 bases line up with TRBD1. This CDR3 spans 15 amino acids. Germline CDR1 reads PRHDT; CDR2 reads FYEKMQ (reference sequence). V lost 5 bases to trimming and J lost 5 bases; unmatched junction nucleotides: 7. The CDR3 here is CASSVTGTGHNEQFF. CDR3 coding DNA: TGTGCCAGCAGCGTTACCGGGACAGGGCACAATGAGCAGTTCTTC.

This rearrangement joins TRBV19 to TRBJ2-2; 12 bases are a match to TRBD2. V gave up 3 bases and J gave up 4 bases; unmatched junction bases: 6. The germline V gene has CDR1 LNHDA and CDR2 SQIVND (reference sequence). The CDR3 is made up of 17 amino acids. CDR3 sequence reads: CASSMTSGSLSTGELFF. DNA for the CDR3: TGTGCCAGTAGTATGACTAGCGGGAGCTTGAGCACCGGGGAGCTGTTTTTT.

The chain carries TRBV18 and TRBJ1-6; TRBD1 agrees at 10 bases. CDR1 and CDR2 from the germline V gene are KGHSH and LQKENI. Trimming removed 3 bases from V and 7 bases from J; junction bases left unmatched: 3. The CDR3 contains 15 residues. CDR3 bases: TGTGCCAGCTCACCTCCGGGACAGGGGAATTCACCCCTCCACTTT. This encodes CASSPPGQGNSPLHF.

The chain links TRBV13 to TRBJ2-7; 16 bases line up with TRBD2. Germline V gives CDR1 PRHDT, CDR2 FYEKMQ (reference sequence). The CDR3 has 20 residues. V was pared by 5 bases and J by 4 bases, with 17 bases of the junction left unmatched. The CDR3 region has the DNA TGTGCCAGCAGCGGGGGACTAGCGGGAGGGCCAGGGGACAAGATATACGAGCAGTACTTC. It encodes CASSGGLAGGPGDKIYEQYF. The entire variable domain, with the rest obtained from reference TRBV13 and TRBJ2-7, is as follows: AAGVIQSPRHLIKEKRETATLKCYPIPRHDTVYWYQQGPGQDPQFLISFYEKMQSDKGSIPDRFSAQQFSDYHSELNMSSLELGDSALYFCASSGGLAGGPGDKIYEQYFGPGTRLTVT.

V is TRBV9 and J is TRBJ2-7, with 9 bases matching TRBD2. The CDR3 spans 15 residues. Germline CDR1 and CDR2: SGDLS and YYNGEE. The V gene end was trimmed by 4 bases and the J gene end by 2 bases; junction bases not matched to a gene: 7. The CDR3 here is CASSPQVAGAYEQYF. For the CDR3, the DNA is TGTGCCAGCAGCCCACAAGTAGCGGGAGCCTACGAGCAGTACTTC.

This clone was counted between two and nine times. This sequence joins TRBV10-3 and TRBJ2-7; 8 nucleotides line up with TRBD1. The CDR3 is 14 amino acids. CDR1 is ENHRY, CDR2 SYGVKD, per germline. V gave up 6 bases and J gave up 5 bases; unmatched junction bases: 9. CDR3 sequence (DNA): TGTGCCATCAGGGGTGGGCAGGGGGCAGACGAGCAGTACTTC. This encodes CAIRGGQGADEQYF.

This clone was counted ten times or more. The chain combines TRBV7-6 with TRBJ2-2; 10 bases map to TRBD2. The V segment lost 2 bases and the J segment 4 bases; nucleotides outside the gene matches: 4. The CDR3 covers 16 residues. Per the germline V gene, CDR1 is SGHVS and CDR2 is FNYEAQ. CDR3 sequence reads: CASSLIASGGTGELFF. The CDR3 DNA is TGTGCCAGCAGCTTAATAGCTAGCGGGGGCACCGGGGAGCTGTTTTTT.

This chain connects TRBV18 to TRBJ1-4; D gene uncertain. Trimming removed 2 bases from V and 4 bases from J, with 11 bases in between. The CDR3 is 15 residues long. Per germline, CDR1 KGHSH and CDR2 LQKENI. CDR3 coding DNA: TGTGCCAGCTCACCAATCGCAGGAATTAATGAAAAACTGTTTTTT. This sequence encodes CASSPIAGINEKLFF. Complete variable domain (other parts from reference TRBV18 and TRBJ1-4): NAGVMQNPRHLVRRRGQEARLRCSPMKGHSHVYWYRQLPEEGLKFMVYLQKENIIDESGMPKERFSAEFPKEGPSILRIQQVVRGDSAAYFCASSPIAGINEKLFFGSGTQLSVL.

The CDR3 spells CASSSYSGGLFYGYTF. CDR3 DNA: TGTGCCAGCAGCTCGTACTCAGGGGGCTTGTTCTATGGCTACACCTTC. The gene calls are TRBV5-4 and TRBJ1-2; 8 bases are a match to TRBD1. The CDR3 covers 16 residues. Per germline, CDR1 SGHNT and CDR2 YYREEE (reference sequence). V shed 3 bases, J shed 4 bases, and the junction held 11 bases outside the gene matches.

A single count supports this clone. V is TRBV28 and J is TRBJ2-5; D assignment may be TRBD1 or TRBD2 (5 bases each). The CDR3 has 16 residues. V was trimmed by 3 bases and J by 7 bases, leaving 21 bases between them. The germline CDR1 and CDR2 sequences are MDHEN and SYDVKM. The CDR3 spells CASSFEGDGTWGTQYF. The DNA for the CDR3 is TGTGCCAGCAGTTTTGAAGGGGACGGGACCTGGGGGACCCAGTACTTC.

The chain has TRBV12-3 or TRBV12-4 and TRBJ1-5, with D perhaps matching TRBD1 (6 bases). V lost 6 bases and J 9 bases, leaving 15 bases between the germline ends. This CDR3 has 13 amino acids. The CDR3 loop reads CASSLTGGMPQHF. CDR3 nucleotide sequence: TGTGCCAGCAGCCTGACAGGTGGTATGCCCCAGCATTTT.

The chain carries TRBV9 and TRBJ2-1; D not resolved. The CDR3 runs to 15 residues. The germline gives CDR1 SGDLS, CDR2 YYNGEE. The V end was cut by 0 bases, the J end by 3 bases, with 10 bases between. The CDR3 here is CASSVETSRYNEQFF. CDR3 nucleotide sequence: TGTGCCAGCAGCGTAGAAACAAGCCGCTACAATGAGCAGTTCTTC.

This chain links TRBV5-6 with TRBJ2-2; 12 nucleotides match TRBD1. Germline loops: CDR1 SGHDT, CDR2 YYEEEE. The CDR3 runs to 15 residues. V lost 4 bases, J lost 7 bases, and 5 bases stayed unmatched. This CDR3 reads CASSRDRGQVGELFF. The CDR3 nucleotides are TGTGCCAGCAGCCGGGACAGGGGGCAAGTCGGGGAGCTGTTTTTT.

The count of this clone is one. This chain uses TRBV6-6 with TRBJ2-5; 12 positions agree with TRBD2. V lost 4 bases and J lost 5; bases outside the gene matches: 5. CDR1 and CDR2 from the germline V gene are MNHNY and SVGAGI (reference sequence). The CDR3 is 15 residues long. Here the CDR3 DNA reads TGTGCCAGCAGTTTCTCGACTAGCGGGAGTGAGACCCAGTACTTC. Translating it yields CASSFSTSGSETQYF.